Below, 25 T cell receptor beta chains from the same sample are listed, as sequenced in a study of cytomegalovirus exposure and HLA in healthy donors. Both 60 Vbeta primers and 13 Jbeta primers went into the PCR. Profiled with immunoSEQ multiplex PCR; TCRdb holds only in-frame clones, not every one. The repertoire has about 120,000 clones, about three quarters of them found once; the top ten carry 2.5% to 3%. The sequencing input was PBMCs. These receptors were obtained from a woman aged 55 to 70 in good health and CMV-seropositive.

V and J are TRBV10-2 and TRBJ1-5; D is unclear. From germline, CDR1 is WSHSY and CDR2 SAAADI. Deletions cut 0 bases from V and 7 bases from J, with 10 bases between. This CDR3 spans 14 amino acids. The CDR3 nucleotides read TGCGCCAGCAGTGAGTCCTCTTTGTCCCAGCCCCAGCATTTT. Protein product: CASSESSLSQPQHF.

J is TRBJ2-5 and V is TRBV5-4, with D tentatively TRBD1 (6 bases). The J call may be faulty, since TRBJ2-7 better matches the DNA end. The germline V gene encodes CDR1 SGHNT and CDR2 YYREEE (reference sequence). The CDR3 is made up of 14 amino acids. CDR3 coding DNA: TGTGCCAGCAGCTCAAAGGCAGGGGCGGACGAGCAGTACTTC. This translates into CASSSKAGADEQYF.

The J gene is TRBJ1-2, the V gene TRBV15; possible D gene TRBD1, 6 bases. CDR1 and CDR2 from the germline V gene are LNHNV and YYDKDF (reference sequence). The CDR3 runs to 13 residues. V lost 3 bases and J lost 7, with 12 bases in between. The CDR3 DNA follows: TGTGCCACCAGCAGCTGGGGGCAAGGTGGCTACACCTTC. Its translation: CATSSWGQGGYTF.

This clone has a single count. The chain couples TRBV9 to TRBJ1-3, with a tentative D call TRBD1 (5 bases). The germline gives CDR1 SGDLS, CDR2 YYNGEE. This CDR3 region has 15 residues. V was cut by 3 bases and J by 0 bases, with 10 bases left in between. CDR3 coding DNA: TGTGCCAGCAGCGCCGGGGGGAGCTCTGGAAACACCATATATTTT. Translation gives CASSAGGSSGNTIYF.

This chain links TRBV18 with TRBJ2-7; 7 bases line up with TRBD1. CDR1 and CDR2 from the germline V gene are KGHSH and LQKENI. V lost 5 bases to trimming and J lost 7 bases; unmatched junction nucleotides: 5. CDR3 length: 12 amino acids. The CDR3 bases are TGTGCCAGCTCATCACAGGGGCGGGAGCAGTACTTC. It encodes CASSSQGREQYF.

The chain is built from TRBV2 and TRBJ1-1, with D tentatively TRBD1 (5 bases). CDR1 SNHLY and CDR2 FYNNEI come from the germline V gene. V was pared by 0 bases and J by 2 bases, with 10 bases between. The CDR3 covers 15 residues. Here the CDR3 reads CASSEAGRGNTEAFF. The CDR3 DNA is TGTGCCAGCAGTGAAGCGGGGAGGGGCAACACTGAAGCTTTCTTT.

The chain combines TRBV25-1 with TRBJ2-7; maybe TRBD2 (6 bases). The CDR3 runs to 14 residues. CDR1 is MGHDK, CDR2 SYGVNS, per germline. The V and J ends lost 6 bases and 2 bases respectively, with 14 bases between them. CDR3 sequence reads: CASSRGWGTYEQYF. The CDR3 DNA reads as TGTGCCAGCAGCCGGGGGTGGGGCACCTACGAGCAGTACTTC.

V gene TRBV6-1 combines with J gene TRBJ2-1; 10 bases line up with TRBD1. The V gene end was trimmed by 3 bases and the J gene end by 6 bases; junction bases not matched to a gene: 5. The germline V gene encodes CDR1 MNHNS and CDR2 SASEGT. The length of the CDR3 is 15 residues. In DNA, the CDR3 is TGTGCCAGCAGTGAGGGGACAGGGGTTTTCAATGAGCAGTTCTTC. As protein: CASSEGTGVFNEQFF.

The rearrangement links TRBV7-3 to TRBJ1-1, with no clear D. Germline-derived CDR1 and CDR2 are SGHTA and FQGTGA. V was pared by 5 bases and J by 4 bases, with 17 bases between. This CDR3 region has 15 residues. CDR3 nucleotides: TGTGCCAGCAGCCTTTACATGGTGCGGCCCACTGAAGCTTTCTTT. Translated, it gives CASSLYMVRPTEAFF.

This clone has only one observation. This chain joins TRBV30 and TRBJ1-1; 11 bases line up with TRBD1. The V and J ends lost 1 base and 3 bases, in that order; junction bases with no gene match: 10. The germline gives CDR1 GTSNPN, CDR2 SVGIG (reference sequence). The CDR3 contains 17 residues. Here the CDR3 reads CAWSAGTGGRVHTEAFF. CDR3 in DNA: TGTGCCTGGAGTGCTGGGACAGGGGGACGGGTACACACTGAAGCTTTCTTT.

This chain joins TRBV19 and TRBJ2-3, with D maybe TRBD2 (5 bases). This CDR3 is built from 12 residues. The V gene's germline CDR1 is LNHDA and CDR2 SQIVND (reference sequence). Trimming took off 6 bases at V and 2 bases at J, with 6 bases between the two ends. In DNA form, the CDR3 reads TGTGCCAGTAGCGACTACACAGATACGCAGTATTTT. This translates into CASSDYTDTQYF.

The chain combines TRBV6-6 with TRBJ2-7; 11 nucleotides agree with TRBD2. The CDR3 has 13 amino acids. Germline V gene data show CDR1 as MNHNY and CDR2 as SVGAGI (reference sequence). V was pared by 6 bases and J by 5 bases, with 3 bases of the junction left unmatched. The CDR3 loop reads CASRLAGGDEQYF. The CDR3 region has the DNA TGTGCCAGCAGGTTAGCGGGAGGGGACGAGCAGTACTTC.

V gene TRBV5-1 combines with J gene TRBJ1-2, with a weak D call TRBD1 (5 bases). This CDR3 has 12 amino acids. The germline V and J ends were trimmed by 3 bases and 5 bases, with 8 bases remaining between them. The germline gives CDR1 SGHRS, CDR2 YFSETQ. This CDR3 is CASSSDTYGYTF. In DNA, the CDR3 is TGCGCCAGCAGCTCGGACACATATGGCTACACCTTC.

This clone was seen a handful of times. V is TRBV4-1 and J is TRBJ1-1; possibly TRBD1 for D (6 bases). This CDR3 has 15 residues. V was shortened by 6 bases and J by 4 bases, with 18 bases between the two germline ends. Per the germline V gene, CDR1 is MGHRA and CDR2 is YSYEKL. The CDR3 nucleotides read TGCGCCAGCAGTCCCCCTGCAGGGGATTTCACTGAAGCTTTCTTT. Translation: CASSPPAGDFTEAFF.

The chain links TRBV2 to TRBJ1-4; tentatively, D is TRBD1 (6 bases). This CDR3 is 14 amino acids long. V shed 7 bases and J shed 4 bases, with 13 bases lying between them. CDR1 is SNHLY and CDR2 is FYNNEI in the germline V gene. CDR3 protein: CASNPDSGNEKLFF. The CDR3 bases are TGTGCCAGCAACCCGGACAGCGGTAATGAAAAACTGTTTTTT.

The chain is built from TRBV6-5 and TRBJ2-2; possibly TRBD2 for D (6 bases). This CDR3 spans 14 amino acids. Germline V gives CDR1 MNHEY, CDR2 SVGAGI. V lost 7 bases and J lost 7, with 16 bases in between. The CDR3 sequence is CASNRLGGGGELFF. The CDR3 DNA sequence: TGTGCCAGCAATCGTCTCGGGGGTGGCGGGGAGCTGTTTTTT.

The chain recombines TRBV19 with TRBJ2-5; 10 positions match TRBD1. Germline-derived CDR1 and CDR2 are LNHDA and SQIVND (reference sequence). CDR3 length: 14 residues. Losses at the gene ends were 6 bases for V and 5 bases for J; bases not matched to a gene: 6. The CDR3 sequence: CASSLGQGVETQYF. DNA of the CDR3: TGTGCCAGTAGCCTAGGACAGGGGGTTGAGACCCAGTACTTC.

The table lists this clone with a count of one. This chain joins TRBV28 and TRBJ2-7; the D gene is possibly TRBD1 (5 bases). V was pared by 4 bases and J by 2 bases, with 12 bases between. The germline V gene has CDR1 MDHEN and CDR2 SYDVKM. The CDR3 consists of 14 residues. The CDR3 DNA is TGTGCCAGCAGTTCACCAAGGGGAACCTACGAGCAGTACTTC. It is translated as CASSSPRGTYEQYF. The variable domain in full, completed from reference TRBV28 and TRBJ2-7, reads DVKVTQSSRYLVKRTGEKVFLECVQDMDHENMFWYRQDPGLGLRLIYFSYDVKMKEKGDIPEGYSVSREKKERFSLILESASTNQTSMYLCASSSPRGTYEQYFGPGTRLTVT.

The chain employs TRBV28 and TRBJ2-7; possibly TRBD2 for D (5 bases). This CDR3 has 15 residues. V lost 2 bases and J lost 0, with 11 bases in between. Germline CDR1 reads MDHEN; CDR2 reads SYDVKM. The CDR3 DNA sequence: TGTGCCAGCAGTTTAGCGGGCGAAAGCTCCTACGAGCAGTACTTC. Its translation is CASSLAGESSYEQYF.

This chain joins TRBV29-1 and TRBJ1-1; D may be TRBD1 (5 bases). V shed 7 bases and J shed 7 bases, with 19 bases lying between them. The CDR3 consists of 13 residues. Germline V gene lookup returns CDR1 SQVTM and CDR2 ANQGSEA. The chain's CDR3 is CSAGGSAGLEAFF. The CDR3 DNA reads TGCAGCGCCGGGGGGTCGGCAGGGCTTGAAGCTTTCTTT.

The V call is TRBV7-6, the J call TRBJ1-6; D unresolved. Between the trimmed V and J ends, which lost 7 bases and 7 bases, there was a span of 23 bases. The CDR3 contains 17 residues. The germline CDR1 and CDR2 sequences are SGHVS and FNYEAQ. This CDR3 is CASTNSVRKGLNSPLHF. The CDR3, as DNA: TGTGCCAGCACCAATAGCGTGAGAAAGGGATTGAATTCACCCCTCCACTTT.

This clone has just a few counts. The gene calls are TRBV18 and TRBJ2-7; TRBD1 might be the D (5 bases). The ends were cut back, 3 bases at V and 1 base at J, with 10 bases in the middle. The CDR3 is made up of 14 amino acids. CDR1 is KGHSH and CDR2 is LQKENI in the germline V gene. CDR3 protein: CASSPGQQSYEQYF. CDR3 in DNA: TGTGCCAGCTCACCGGGGCAGCAGTCCTACGAGCAGTACTTC.

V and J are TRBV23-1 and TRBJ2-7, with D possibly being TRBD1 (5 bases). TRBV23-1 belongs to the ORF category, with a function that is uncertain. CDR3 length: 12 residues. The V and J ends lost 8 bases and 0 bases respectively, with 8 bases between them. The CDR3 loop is CASLTVSYEQYF. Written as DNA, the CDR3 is TGCGCCAGCCTGACAGTCTCCTACGAGCAGTACTTC.

The CDR3 spells CASRTTPGELFF. CDR3 coding DNA: TGTGCCAGCAGAACCACACCCGGGGAGCTGTTTTTT. The chain recombines TRBV27 with TRBJ2-2; D call uncertain. V gave up 6 bases and J gave up 6 bases, with 8 bases separating them. The CDR3 spans 12 residues. Germline V lookup: CDR1 MNHEY, CDR2 SMNVEV (reference sequence).

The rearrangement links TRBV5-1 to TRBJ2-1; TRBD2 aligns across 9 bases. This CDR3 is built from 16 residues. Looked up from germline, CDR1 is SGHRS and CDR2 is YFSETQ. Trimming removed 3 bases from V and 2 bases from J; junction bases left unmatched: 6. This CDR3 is CASSSRLAVAYNEQFF. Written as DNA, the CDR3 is TGCGCCAGCAGCTCGCGACTAGCGGTCGCCTACAATGAGCAGTTCTTC.